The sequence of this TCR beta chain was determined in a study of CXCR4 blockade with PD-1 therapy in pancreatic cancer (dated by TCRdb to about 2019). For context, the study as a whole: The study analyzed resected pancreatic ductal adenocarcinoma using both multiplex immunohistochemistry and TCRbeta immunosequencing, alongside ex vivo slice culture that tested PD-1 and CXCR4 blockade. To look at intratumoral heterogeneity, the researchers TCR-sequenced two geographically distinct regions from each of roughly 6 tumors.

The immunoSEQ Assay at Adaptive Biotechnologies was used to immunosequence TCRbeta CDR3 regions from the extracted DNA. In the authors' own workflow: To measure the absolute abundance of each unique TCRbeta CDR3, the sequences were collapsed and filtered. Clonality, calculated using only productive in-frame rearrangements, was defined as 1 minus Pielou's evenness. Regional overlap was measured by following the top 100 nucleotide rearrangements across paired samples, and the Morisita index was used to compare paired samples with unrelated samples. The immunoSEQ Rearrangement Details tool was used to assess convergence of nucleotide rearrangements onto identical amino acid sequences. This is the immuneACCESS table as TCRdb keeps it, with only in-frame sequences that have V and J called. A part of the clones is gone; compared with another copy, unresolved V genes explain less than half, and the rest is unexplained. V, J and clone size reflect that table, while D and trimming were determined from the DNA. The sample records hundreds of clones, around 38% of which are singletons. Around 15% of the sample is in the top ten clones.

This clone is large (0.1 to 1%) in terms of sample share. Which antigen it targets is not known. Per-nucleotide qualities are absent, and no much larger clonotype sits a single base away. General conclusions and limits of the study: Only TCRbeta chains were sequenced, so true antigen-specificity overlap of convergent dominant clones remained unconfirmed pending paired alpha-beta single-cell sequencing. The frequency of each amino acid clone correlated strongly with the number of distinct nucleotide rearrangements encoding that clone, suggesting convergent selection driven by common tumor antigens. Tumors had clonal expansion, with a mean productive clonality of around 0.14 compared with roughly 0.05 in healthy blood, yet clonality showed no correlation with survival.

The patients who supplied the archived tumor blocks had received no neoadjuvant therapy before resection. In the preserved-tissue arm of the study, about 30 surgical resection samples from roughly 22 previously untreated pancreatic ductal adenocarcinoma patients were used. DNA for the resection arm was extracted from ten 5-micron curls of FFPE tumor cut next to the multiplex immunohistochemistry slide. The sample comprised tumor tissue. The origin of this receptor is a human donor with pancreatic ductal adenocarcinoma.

The CDR3: CASSFGLGEGYEQYF. The DNA is TGTGCCAGCAGCTTCGGCCTGGGAGAGGGCTACGAGCAGTACTTC. This sequence uses TRBV11-3 and TRBJ2-7; possibly the D gene is TRBD2, per 5 matching bases. The junction carries 15 bases between V and J, which are trimmed by 3 bases and 3 bases respectively. CDR1 and CDR2, per the germline V gene, are SGHNT and YENEEA. Its CDR3 holds 15 amino acids, cysteine through phenylalanine. CDR3 DNA is the only sequence kept; it has 45 bases, read in frame from the first base.